Listed below are T cell receptor beta chains from one sample, sequenced in a study of T cell responses to AZD1222 COVID-19 vaccine. Profiling relied on immunoSEQ multiplex PCR, and the TCRdb table lists in-frame clones only, not all of them. The top ten clones hold around 5.2% of a sample with about 88,000 clones, around nine tenths of them seen once. This sample comprised peripheral blood, obtained on day 0 of MenACWY control vaccination. Source of these receptors: an adult in good health. The CDR3 runs from the conserved cysteine through the conserved F or W. The D gene is left open where the match is weak. Size is omitted from some rows. Given values are once, few, many or a class for expanded clones.

CATSEGGGPYGYTF	TGTGCCACCAGTGAGGGAGGGGGCCCCTATGGCTACACCTTC	.	TRBV24-1	TRBJ1-2	TRBD1	14
CASSIQGPTTNEKLFF	TGTGCCAGCAGCATCCAAGGTCCGACTACTAATGAAAAACTGTTTTTT	.	TRBV5-6	TRBJ1-4	.	16
CASSIGDRGLQPQHF	TGTGCCAGTAGTATAGGGGACAGGGGGCTTCAGCCCCAGCATTTT	.	TRBV19	TRBJ1-5	TRBD1	15
CATSRETGPLAGELFF	TGTGCCACCAGCAGAGAGACAGGCCCTCTAGCCGGGGAGCTGTTTTTT	.	TRBV15	TRBJ2-2	.	16
CASSLFSSLYNEQFF	TGCGCCAGCAGCTTGTTTTCCTCCCTCTACAATGAGCAGTTCTTC	.	TRBV5-1	TRBJ2-1	.	15
CSVLRGEGQYF	TGCAGCGTCCTGCGAGGGGAGGGCCAGTACTTC	.	TRBV29-1	TRBJ2-5	TRBD2	11
CASSFRTMNTEAFF	TGCGCCAGCAGCTTCCGGACGATGAACACTGAAGCTTTCTTT	.	TRBV5-1	TRBJ1-1	.	14
CASSEQGGSGNTIYF	TGTGCCAGCAGCGAACAGGGCGGCTCTGGAAACACCATATATTTT	.	TRBV11-3	TRBJ1-3	.	15
CASSTRVGSETQYF	TGTGCCAGCAGTACCCGCGTGGGGTCAGAGACCCAGTACTTC	.	TRBV28	TRBJ2-5	.	14
CATSDSVGGGIYNEQFF	TGTGCCACCAGTGATTCTGTTGGGGGCGGGATTTACAATGAGCAGTTCTTC	.	TRBV24-1	TRBJ2-1	.	17
CASSYNSGSGEQYF	TGTGCCAGCAGCTATAACTCCGGCAGCGGGGAGCAGTACTTC	.	TRBV11-2	TRBJ2-7	.	14
CASSTLDLKMTYEQYF	TGTGCCAGCAGTACGCTAGATCTTAAGATGACCTACGAGCAGTACTTC	.	TRBV6-2/TRBV6-3	TRBJ2-7	.	16
CASSLQVGANVLTF	TGTGCCAGCAGCCTACAGGTTGGGGCCAACGTCCTGACTTTC	.	TRBV3-1/TRBV3-2	TRBJ2-6	.	14
CASGRQGWNEQFF	TGCGCCAGCGGAAGACAGGGCTGGAATGAGCAGTTCTTC	.	TRBV10-1	TRBJ2-1	TRBD1	13
CASSYSLSSLSYEQYF	TGTGCCAGCAGTTACTCGTTGTCTAGTCTCTCCTACGAGCAGTACTTC	.	TRBV6-5	TRBJ2-7	.	16
CASSLRQGAGETQYF	TGCGCCAGCAGCCTACGACAGGGGGCCGGAGAGACCCAGTACTTC	.	TRBV5-1	TRBJ2-5	TRBD1	15
CASSFPGALGSPLHF	TGTGCCAGCAGTTTTCCGGGGGCTCTAGGCTCACCCCTCCACTTT	once	TRBV28	TRBJ1-6	.	15
CASSPGTSGRELNF	TGTGCCAGCTCACCTGGGACTAGCGGGAGGGAATTGAACTTC	few	TRBV18	TRBJ2-7	TRBD2	14
CASRYATNTEAFF	TGCGCCAGTCGGTACGCCACGAACACTGAAGCTTTCTTT	.	TRBV5-1	TRBJ1-1	.	13
CASSSGTGTDTQYF	TGCGCCAGCAGCTCGGGGACAGGGACAGATACGCAGTATTTT	.	TRBV5-1	TRBJ2-3	TRBD1	14
CASCGQLNQPQHF	TGTGCCTCGTGCGGGCAGCTCAATCAGCCCCAGCATTTT	.	TRBV10-3	TRBJ1-5	.	13
CASSEQRTSYYEQYF	TGCGCCAGCAGTGAGCAGAGGACTAGTTACTACGAGCAGTACTTC	.	TRBV10-1	TRBJ2-7	TRBD2	15
CAVQGANHYGYTF	TGTGCCGTTCAGGGGGCGAATCACTATGGCTACACCTTC	.	TRBV10-3	TRBJ1-2	TRBD1	13
CATSRGHSSNQPQHF	TGTGCCACCAGCAGAGGACATTCTAGCAATCAGCCCCAGCATTTT	.	TRBV15	TRBJ1-5	.	15
CASTPRGRTEAFF	TGTGCCAGCACCCCGCGGGGTAGGACTGAAGCTTTCTTT	.	TRBV19	TRBJ1-1	.	13
CASSLDRGRVFF	TGTGCCAGCTCACTGGACAGGGGGCGAGTATTCTTC	.	TRBV18	TRBJ2-1	TRBD1	12
CASSQATGFTDTQYF	TGTGCCAGCAGCCAAGCTACAGGATTCACAGATACGCAGTATTTT	.	TRBV3-1/TRBV3-2	TRBJ2-3	.	15
CASSFPQGLPQHF	TGTGCCAGCAGTTTTCCCCAGGGTTTGCCCCAGCATTTT	.	TRBV28	TRBJ1-5	.	13
CASSSRGGYQPQHF	TGTGCCAGTAGTAGTCGGGGAGGTTATCAGCCCCAGCATTTT	.	TRBV19	TRBJ1-5	.	14
CASSGLVSEQFF	TGTGCCAGCAGTGGACTAGTCTCTGAGCAGTTCTTC	.	TRBV2	TRBJ2-1	.	12
CASSPLRTGLAGSYEQYF	TGTGCCAGCTCACCACTCCGGACTGGACTAGCGGGGAGCTACGAGCAGTACTTC	.	TRBV18	TRBJ2-7	TRBD2	18
CASSLANAIELYNEQFF	TGTGCCAGCAGCTTAGCCAACGCAATCGAGCTCTACAATGAGCAGTTCTTC	.	TRBV7-8	TRBJ2-1	.	17
CASSPFTGAHEQFF	TGTGCCAGCAGCCCCTTCACAGGGGCCCATGAGCAGTTCTTC	.	TRBV5-6	TRBJ2-1	TRBD1	14
CASSEGDTDQPQHF	TGTGCCAGCAGTGAGGGGGACACAGATCAGCCCCAGCATTTT	.	TRBV2	TRBJ1-5	.	14
CASSPPRIAGDEQFF	TGCGCCAGCAGTCCCCCCCGTATAGCGGGAGATGAGCAGTTCTTC	.	TRBV5-1	TRBJ2-1	TRBD2	15
CASRDPSHGYTF	TGTGCCAGCAGGGACCCGAGTCATGGCTACACCTTC	.	TRBV28	TRBJ1-2	.	12
CASGSPFGVEQYF	TGTGCCAGTGGGTCACCCTTCGGGGTCGAGCAGTACTTC	.	TRBV19	TRBJ2-7	.	13
CASSFTGNYGYTF	TGTGCCAGCAGTTTCACAGGAAACTATGGCTACACCTTC	.	TRBV12-3/TRBV12-4	TRBJ1-2	.	13
CATSESGNTIYF	TGTGCCACCAGTGAGTCTGGAAACACCATATATTTT	.	TRBV24-1	TRBJ1-3	.	12
CASSSQGPFYNEQFF	TGCGCCAGCAGCTCGCAAGGGCCCTTCTACAATGAGCAGTTCTTC	.	TRBV5-1	TRBJ2-1	.	15
CASSVGGQLQPGANVLTF	TGTGCCAGCAGCGTAGGGGGACAGCTGCAGCCTGGGGCCAACGTCCTGACTTTC	.	TRBV9	TRBJ2-6	TRBD1	18
CASSKASGSYNEQFF	TGTGCCAGCAGCAAAGCTAGCGGATCCTACAATGAGCAGTTCTTC	.	TRBV9	TRBJ2-1	TRBD2	15
CATSASGQGDYNSPLHF	TGTGCCACCAGTGCCTCTGGACAGGGGGACTATAATTCACCCCTCCACTTT	.	TRBV24-1	TRBJ1-6	TRBD1	17
CASSPRDRIQNSPLHF	TGTGCCAGCAGCCCCCGGGACAGAATTCAGAATTCACCCCTCCACTTT	.	TRBV3-1/TRBV3-2	TRBJ1-6	TRBD1	16
CASSTGTENSPLHF	TGTGCCAGCAGCACCGGGACAGAAAATTCACCCCTCCACTTT	.	TRBV5-4	TRBJ1-6	TRBD1	14
CASSVYNGAEAFF	TGTGCCAGCAGCGTTTATAACGGGGCTGAAGCTTTCTTT	few	TRBV9	TRBJ1-1	.	13